A single sample is the source of the 30 T cell receptor beta chains below, sequenced in a study of neoadjuvant anti-PD-1 for oral cavity cancer. Noted time point: after neoadjuvant nivolumab, at surgical resection. This table comes from immunoSEQ multiplex PCR, and its TCRdb copy is limited to in-frame clones, with some not included. This table holds 14,000 to 15,000 clones, 35% to 50% found once. This specimen was tumor tissue, taken after nivolumab (anti-PD-1) treatment. The receptors derive from a person between 35 and 79 years old with oral cavity squamous cell carcinoma.

This clone has just a few counts. The rearrangement joins TRBV6-6 to TRBJ2-1; D possibly corresponds to TRBD2 (5 bases). CDR3 size: 13 residues. Germline V gene lookup returns CDR1 MNHNY and CDR2 SVGAGI (reference sequence). Trimming took off 1 base at V and 9 bases at J, with 10 bases between the two ends. CDR3: CASSYLGRGEQFF. The CDR3 bases are TGTGCCAGCAGTTACTTAGGGAGAGGTGAGCAGTTCTTC.

This clone was picked up a small number of times. The genes are TRBV4-2 and TRBJ1-2; TRBD1 aligns across 9 bases. Losses at the gene ends were 0 bases for V and 8 bases for J; bases not matched to a gene: 10. This CDR3 has 16 residues. The germline V gene has CDR1 LGHNA and CDR2 YNFKEQ. The CDR3 sequence is CASSQDRAQGAWGYTF. The CDR3 DNA is TGTGCCAGCAGCCAAGATAGAGCACAGGGGGCATGGGGCTACACCTTC.

This clone appeared a few times. The rearrangement joins TRBV21-1 to TRBJ2-4; the listed D gene, TRBD2, was not tested against the DNA. TRBV21-1 is a recognized pseudogene. CDR3 length: 15 amino acids. This CDR3 reads CASSKSRPGGNIQYF. In nucleotides, the CDR3 is TGTGCCAGCAGCAAGTCCCGCCCGGGGGGAAACATTCAGTACTTC.

J is TRBJ2-1 and V is TRBV5-1; TRBD1 agrees at 8 bases. CDR1 SGHRS and CDR2 YFSETQ come from the germline V gene. Trimming cost V 2 bases and J 1 base; bases outside gene matches: 5. This CDR3 region has 16 residues. CDR3: CASSFSGQGSYNEQFF. The CDR3 DNA reads as TGCGCCAGCAGCTTCTCCGGACAGGGTTCCTACAATGAGCAGTTCTTC.

The rearrangement uses TRBV27 and TRBJ2-5; the match to TRBD1 covers 7 bases. The ends lost 2 bases at V and 4 bases at J; junction bases unmatched: 7. This CDR3 contains 15 residues. Germline CDR1 and CDR2: MNHEY and SMNVEV (reference sequence). The CDR3 protein is CASSLRTGPRETQYF. The CDR3 DNA is TGTGCCAGCAGTTTAAGGACAGGCCCACGAGAGACCCAGTACTTC.

The chain joins TRBV7-9 to TRBJ2-3, with D tentatively TRBD1 (6 bases). CDR3 size: 14 residues. In germline, CDR1 is SEHNR, CDR2 FQNEAQ (reference sequence). Trimming stripped 3 bases from V and 3 bases from J, with 10 bases between. The CDR3 nucleotides read TGTGCCAGCAGCTTTACAGGGAAGACAGATACGCAGTATTTT. As protein: CASSFTGKTDTQYF. Full variable domain (rest looked up from reference TRBV7-9 and TRBJ2-3): DTGVSQNPRHKITKRGQNVTFRCDPISEHNRLYWYRQTLGQGPEFLTYFQNEAQLEKSRLLSDRFSAERPKGSFSTLEIQRTEQGDSAMYLCASSFTGKTDTQYFGPGTRLTVL.

The chain has TRBV20-1 and TRBJ1-1; D is possibly TRBD1 (5 bases). V lost 8 bases, J lost 7 bases, and 8 bases lay in between. This CDR3 is built from 9 residues. Germline CDR1 reads DFQATT; CDR2 reads SNEGSKA (reference sequence). CDR3: CSPGHEAFF. The CDR3 region has the DNA TGCAGTCCGGGGCATGAAGCTTTCTTT.

V usage is TRBV2 and J usage is TRBJ1-5; no reliable D call. CDR1 is SNHLY and CDR2 is FYNNEI in the germline V gene. V gave up 8 bases and J gave up 1 base, with 9 bases separating them. This CDR3 has 13 amino acids. In nucleotides, the CDR3 is TGTGCCAGCTTTGGACGGAGCAATCAGCCCCAGCATTTT. It is translated as CASFGRSNQPQHF.

The rearrangement uses TRBV5-1 and TRBJ2-2; the match to TRBD2 covers 7 bases. The CDR3 runs 16 residues. Germline values: CDR1 SGHRS, CDR2 YFSETQ. The junction had 6 bases not matched to a gene; V was cut back by 1 base and J by 3 bases. CDR3 sequence reads: CASSLLAEVDTGELFF. The CDR3 nucleotides are TGCGCCAGCAGCTTGCTAGCGGAGGTAGACACCGGGGAGCTGTTTTTT.

This rearrangement joins TRBV6-5 to TRBJ2-1, with a weak D call TRBD2 (6 bases). Germline CDR1 is MNHEY and CDR2 is SVGAGI. This CDR3 comprises 14 residues. Trimming took 0 bases from V and 4 from J, leaving 7 bases between them. CDR3: CASSYSGGYNEQFF. CDR3 nucleotides: TGTGCCAGCAGTTACTCCGGGGGATACAATGAGCAGTTCTTC.

CDR3 DNA sequence: TGTGCCAGTAGTATAGCCCCTCCCTACGAGCAGTACTTC. Translated: CASSIAPPYEQYF. The chain uses TRBV19 and TRBJ2-7, with D unclear. Germline V gives CDR1 LNHDA, CDR2 SQIVND (reference sequence). The CDR3 consists of 13 residues. V shed 1 base and J shed 2 bases, with 6 bases lying between them.

CDR3 amino acids: CASSLARQGGGYGYTF. The CDR3 DNA is TGTGCCAGCAGCTTAGCCCGGCAGGGCGGAGGGTATGGCTACACCTTC. The chain recombines TRBV7-6 with TRBJ1-2; D possibly corresponds to TRBD1 (5 bases). V was shortened by 0 bases and J by 5 bases, with 16 bases between the two germline ends. From germline, CDR1 is SGHVS and CDR2 FNYEAQ. The CDR3 loop spans 16 amino acids.

DNA for the CDR3: TGTGCCATTGGAGGGGGCTTCGAGCAGTACTTC. Residues: CAIGGGFEQYF. The chain is built from TRBV28 and TRBJ2-7; D is possibly TRBD1 (7 bases). V was cut by 10 bases and J by 6 bases, with 13 bases left in between. The CDR3 loop spans 11 amino acids. Germline V CDR1 and CDR2: MDHEN, SYDVKM.

The genes are TRBV4-2 and TRBJ2-7, with a tentative D call TRBD1 (6 bases). The CDR3 consists of 13 residues. CDR1 LGHNA and CDR2 YNFKEQ come from the germline V gene. Trimming left V 4 bases short and J 3 bases short, with 10 bases between. The CDR3: CASSRDTNYEQYF. CDR3 sequence (DNA): TGTGCCAGCAGCCGGGACACCAACTACGAGCAGTACTTC.

This clone occurred a few times. The chain carries TRBV18 and TRBJ1-1; D may be TRBD1 (6 bases). Germline CDR1 KGHSH, CDR2 LQKENI. The CDR3 totals 12 residues. V was pared by 4 bases and J by 6 bases, with 9 bases between. The CDR3 nucleotides are TGTGCCAGCTCACTGACAGGATCTGAAGCTTTCTTT. It encodes CASSLTGSEAFF.

This clone ranks as medium-sized. The chain uses TRBV30 and TRBJ1-6; 7 nucleotides align to TRBD1. With V trimmed by 4 bases and J by 5 bases, 5 bases remained unmatched. The CDR3 consists of 14 residues. From germline, CDR1 is GTSNPN and CDR2 SVGIG (reference sequence). CDR3 region: CAWTLTGNNSPLHF. The CDR3 nucleotides are TGTGCCTGGACCTTGACAGGGAATAATTCACCCCTCCACTTT.

The chain uses TRBV6-1 and TRBJ1-1, with a tentative D call TRBD1 (5 bases). This CDR3 comprises 14 residues. V was shortened by 5 bases and J by 1 base, with 11 bases between the two germline ends. Germline CDR1 reads MNHNS; CDR2 reads SASEGT. The CDR3 DNA follows: TGTGCCAGCAGTAGGGACGTTCAGAACACTGAAGCTTTCTTT. Translated: CASSRDVQNTEAFF.

The V call is TRBV14, the J call TRBJ2-7, with D possibly being TRBD1 (7 bases). V lost 4 bases and J 6 bases, leaving 16 bases between the germline ends. CDR3 size: 14 residues. The germline CDR1 and CDR2 sequences are SGHDN and FVKESK. CDR3: CASSLRQGGGEQYF. The DNA for the CDR3 is TGTGCCAGCAGCCTAAGACAGGGAGGAGGCGAGCAGTACTTC.

In its sample, this clone was seen many times. The J gene is TRBJ1-1, the V gene TRBV7-2; the D gene is possibly TRBD1 (5 bases). Germline V gene lookup returns CDR1 SGHTA and CDR2 FQGNSA. With 5 bases removed from V and 0 bases from J, the gap between germline ends came to 16 bases. The CDR3 is 16 residues long. CDR3 residues: CASSPGHGEMNTEAFF. The CDR3 bases are TGTGCCAGCAGCCCAGGGCACGGTGAAATGAACACTGAAGCTTTCTTT.

The sample holds a few counts of this clone. The chain couples TRBV28 to TRBJ2-7; D remains unclear. This CDR3 has 13 amino acids. V dropped 6 bases and J dropped 4 bases, with 13 bases sitting between them. Germline V gene sequence: CDR1 MDHEN, CDR2 SYDVKM. Written as DNA, the CDR3 is TGTGCCAGCAGCCCATCGGTCCCGTACGAGCAGTACTTC. It translates to CASSPSVPYEQYF.

The chain couples TRBV14 to TRBJ2-2; D ambiguous. Germline V lookup: CDR1 SGHDN, CDR2 FVKESK. There are 14 residues in the CDR3. V gave up 3 bases and J gave up 2 bases, with 7 bases separating them. The CDR3 protein is CASSHGYNTGELFF. CDR3 in DNA: TGTGCCAGCAGCCACGGGTATAACACCGGGGAGCTGTTTTTT.

This chain joins TRBV6-1 and TRBJ2-7, with D possibly being TRBD1 or TRBD2 (6 bases each). This CDR3 contains 14 residues. From germline, CDR1 is MNHNS and CDR2 SASEGT. V was trimmed by 8 bases and J by 2 bases, leaving 16 bases between them. The CDR3 loop reads CASGVGGGTYEQYF. The CDR3 region has the DNA TGTGCCAGCGGTGTTGGAGGGGGAACCTACGAGCAGTACTTC.

This chain links TRBV27 with TRBJ1-2; D perhaps matches TRBD1 (5 bases). V lost 1 base and J lost 6, with 15 bases in between. The CDR3 runs to 15 residues. Germline V gene lookup returns CDR1 MNHEY and CDR2 SMNVEV (reference sequence). This CDR3 reads CASSLWGEGHDGYTF. CDR3 DNA: TGTGCCAGCAGTTTATGGGGGGAGGGGCACGATGGCTACACCTTC.

The rearrangement uses TRBV9 and TRBJ1-6; D is perhaps TRBD1 (5 bases). Deletions cut 4 bases from V and 3 bases from J, with 17 bases between. This CDR3 region has 17 residues. CDR1 and CDR2 from the germline V gene are SGDLS and YYNGEE. The CDR3 DNA is TGTGCCAGCAGCTCCGAATGGGGGTTTGACTATAATTCACCCCTCCACTTT. Amino acids: CASSSEWGFDYNSPLHF.

V and J are TRBV4-1 and TRBJ1-1; D perhaps matches TRBD1 (6 bases). The CDR3 loop spans 13 amino acids. The germline V gene encodes CDR1 MGHRA and CDR2 YSYEKL. V was clipped by 6 bases and J by 4 bases, with 12 bases between them. The DNA of the CDR3 is TGCGCCAGCAGTCTACAGGGCGGCACTGAAGCTTTCTTT. It encodes CASSLQGGTEAFF.

This clone was seen more than once but under ten times. The gene calls are TRBV5-4 and TRBJ2-2; the match to TRBD1 covers 8 bases. CDR1 and CDR2 from the germline V gene are SGHNT and YYREEE (reference sequence). The CDR3 loop spans 16 amino acids. The trim removed 3 bases at V and 2 bases at J, leaving 6 bases unmatched. CDR3 amino acids: CASSSGQVINTGELFF. DNA of the CDR3: TGTGCCAGCAGCTCGGGACAGGTCATCAACACCGGGGAGCTGTTTTTT. Full variable domain (rest looked up from reference TRBV5-4 and TRBJ2-2): ETGVTQSPTHLIKTRGQQVTLRCSSQSGHNTVSWYQQALGQGPQFIFQYYREEENGRGNFPPRFSGLQFPNYSSELNVNALELDDSALYLCASSSGQVINTGELFFGEGSRLTVL.

This clone was detected only a few times. The V call is TRBV10-1, the J call TRBJ1-4; 10 nucleotides agree with TRBD1. Trimming took 7 bases from V and 7 from J; bases not matched to a gene: 3. This CDR3 is 13 amino acids long. Looked up from germline, CDR1 is WNHNN and CDR2 is SYGVQD (reference sequence). CDR3 sequence (DNA): TGCGCCAGCAATCGGGACAGGGGTGAAAAACTGTTTTTT. Amino acid sequence: CASNRDRGEKLFF.

This chain joins TRBV6-5 and TRBJ1-1; D is possibly TRBD1 (5 bases). Germline CDR1 reads MNHEY; CDR2 reads SVGAGI. Trimming left V 4 bases short and J 5 bases short, with 14 bases between. This CDR3 is built from 14 residues. The CDR3 DNA is TGTGCCAGCAGTTCCGGGGGATCATGGACTGAAGCTTTCTTT. Its protein is CASSSGGSWTEAFF.

This clone was seen a handful of times. The chain uses TRBV19 and TRBJ2-5; possible D gene TRBD2, 7 bases. The ends were cut back, 5 bases at V and 2 bases at J, with 18 bases in the middle. The V gene's germline CDR1 is LNHDA and CDR2 SQIVND (reference sequence). This CDR3 region has 16 residues. In nucleotides, the CDR3 is TGTGCCAGTAGTCGCGGGGGCCTGCCAGGGCAAGAGACCCAGTACTTC. Its translation is CASSRGGLPGQETQYF.

V is TRBV30 and J is TRBJ2-7; 9 positions agree with TRBD1. The CDR3 loop spans 14 amino acids. V shed 1 base and J 5 bases; nucleotides not matched to a gene: 6. Germline V lookup: CDR1 GTSNPN, CDR2 SVGIG (reference sequence). In nucleotides, the CDR3 is TGTGCCTGGAGTGGAGGGACAGGGCACCACGAGCAGTACTTC. Translating it yields CAWSGGTGHHEQYF.